The 18 T cell receptor beta chains presented below share a single source sample, sequenced in a study of cytomegalovirus exposure and HLA in healthy donors. Use of 60 Vbeta and 13 Jbeta primers characterized the PCR. Repertoires were generated with immunoSEQ multiplex PCR, while TCRdb's copy carries only in-frame clones and drops some. The sample has 130,000 to 150,000 clones; around 72% are singletons. The sample was PBMCs. Source of these receptors: a man in his forties or fifties in good health and CMV-seronegative.

The V gene is TRBV4-1, the J gene TRBJ2-2; 8 bases map to TRBD1. The junction had 14 bases not matched to a gene; V was cut back by 4 bases and J by 7 bases. The CDR3 extends over 17 amino acids. The germline V gene has CDR1 MGHRA and CDR2 YSYEKL. CDR3 nucleotides: TGCGCCAGCAGCCGGCCCTCTGTCGGACAGGGAATCGGGGAGCTGTTTTTT. Its protein is CASSRPSVGQGIGELFF.

The chain has TRBV30 and TRBJ1-2; 8 bases align to TRBD1. V trimming: 3 bases; J trimming: 2 bases; junction bases outside the gene matches: 5. The CDR3 runs to 14 residues. Germline loops: CDR1 GTSNPN, CDR2 SVGIG (reference sequence). The CDR3 region is CAWSRDRTNYGYTF. The CDR3 DNA follows: TGTGCCTGGAGCCGGGACAGGACAAACTATGGCTACACCTTC. The whole variable domain, remainder taken from reference TRBV30 and TRBJ1-2, is SQTIHQWPATLVQPVGSPLSLECTVEGTSNPNLYWYRQAAGRGLQLLFYSVGIGQISSEVPQNLSASRPQDRQFILSSKKLLLSDSGFYLCAWSRDRTNYGYTFGSGTRLTVV.

The V gene is TRBV27, the J gene TRBJ2-7, with D perhaps TRBD1 (7 bases). The germline gives CDR1 MNHEY, CDR2 SMNVEV (reference sequence). The CDR3 spans 15 residues. Deletions cut 6 bases from V and 2 bases from J, with 17 bases between. CDR3 in DNA: TGTGCCAGCAGCCCCGCAGGGGGGCGGACCTACGAGCAGTACTTC. Residues: CASSPAGGRTYEQYF.

This sequence joins TRBV7-7 and TRBJ2-1, with TRBD2 identical over 7 bases. This CDR3 is built from 17 residues. Germline V lookup: CDR1 SSHAT, CDR2 FNYEAQ (reference sequence). The V and J ends lost 0 bases and 12 bases, in that order; junction bases with no gene match: 17. CDR3 residues: CASSLAEFETSSQWQFF. CDR3 bases: TGTGCCAGCAGCTTAGCAGAATTTGAGACTAGCAGCCAGTGGCAGTTCTTC.

There are a few counts of this clone. This sequence joins TRBV2 and TRBJ1-1; D not resolved. V shed 4 bases and J shed 1 base, with 7 bases lying between them. The CDR3 runs to 13 residues. Germline assignment: CDR1 SNHLY and CDR2 FYNNEI. CDR3 amino acids: CASSVEGNTEAFF. In DNA, the CDR3 is TGTGCCAGCAGTGTTGAGGGGAACACTGAAGCTTTCTTT.

This rearrangement joins TRBV13 to TRBJ1-4; D possibly corresponds to TRBD1 (5 bases). Germline V CDR1 and CDR2: PRHDT, FYEKMQ (reference sequence). The ends were cut back, 5 bases at V and 4 bases at J, with 8 bases in the middle. The CDR3 runs to 13 residues. Here the CDR3 reads CASSDSLNEKLFF. Here the CDR3 DNA reads TGTGCCAGCAGCGACAGCCTTAATGAAAAACTGTTTTTT.

This clone was counted between two and nine times. This chain joins TRBV28 and TRBJ2-1; 7 nucleotides line up with TRBD2. Germline trimming cut 1 base from V and 2 bases from J; bases unmatched to any gene: 14. Germline CDR1 reads MDHEN; CDR2 reads SYDVKM. The CDR3 totals 19 residues. CDR3 bases: TGTGCCAGCAGTTTATATATTACGGCTAGCGGTGCCACCTACAATGAGCAGTTCTTC. It encodes CASSLYITASGATYNEQFF.

CDR3 loop: CASSAGQGAEETQYF. CDR3 DNA sequence: TGTGCCAGCAGCGCGGGACAGGGGGCTGAAGAGACCCAGTACTTC. This chain links TRBV7-9 with TRBJ2-5, with 12 bases matching TRBD1. CDR1 is SEHNR, CDR2 FQNEAQ, per germline (reference sequence). CDR3 length: 15 amino acids. The V gene end was trimmed by 5 bases and the J gene end by 3 bases; junction bases not matched to a gene: 4.

This clone was detected a few times. This sequence joins TRBV5-1 and TRBJ2-3; D not resolved. The CDR3 consists of 15 residues. V was trimmed by 0 bases and J by 2 bases, leaving 10 bases between them. Looked up from germline, CDR1 is SGHRS and CDR2 is YFSETQ. Written as DNA, the CDR3 is TGCGCCAGCAGCTTGGAGGCCAGGTCCACAGATACGCAGTATTTT. Translating it yields CASSLEARSTDTQYF.

The V call is TRBV11-2, the J call TRBJ1-1; 7 bases align to TRBD1. CDR3 length: 14 residues. V shed 5 bases, J shed 5 bases, and the junction held 8 bases outside the gene matches. Germline values: CDR1 SGHAT, CDR2 FQNNGV. This CDR3 reads CASSVDRVVTEAFF. In nucleotides, the CDR3 is TGTGCCAGCAGCGTCGACAGGGTGGTTACTGAAGCTTTCTTT.

The V gene is TRBV9, the J gene TRBJ1-5, with D tentatively TRBD1 (6 bases). This CDR3 is 12 amino acids long. The V gene lost 10 bases and the J gene lost 3 bases, with 11 bases spanning the gap. CDR1 is SGDLS and CDR2 is YYNGEE in the germline V gene. The CDR3 here is CAATGFNQPQHF. The CDR3 DNA follows: TGTGCCGCGACAGGCTTCAATCAGCCCCAGCATTTT.

The chain combines TRBV29-1 with TRBJ2-1, with TRBD2 identical over 8 bases. The CDR3 runs to 19 residues. Germline V gene sequence: CDR1 SQVTM, CDR2 ANQGSEA. V shed 7 bases and J 8 bases; nucleotides not matched to a gene: 28. CDR3 nucleotide sequence: TGCAGCGCCGACCCGAATTTAGGGACTAGGTATGGTAGCCCTCATGAGCAGTTCTTC. Protein sequence: CSADPNLGTRYGSPHEQFF.

This chain joins TRBV6-1 and TRBJ1-1; 10 bases line up with TRBD1. Per germline, CDR1 MNHNS and CDR2 SASEGT. The J segment lost 9 bases and the V segment lost 8 bases, leaving 15 bases of the junction unmatched. The CDR3 consists of 15 residues. CDR3 protein: CASGNRDRGPEQAFF. The DNA for the CDR3 is TGTGCCAGCGGCAACCGGGACAGGGGACCTGAGCAAGCTTTCTTT.

This clone was picked up one time. The chain uses TRBV5-1 and TRBJ1-1, with TRBD1 matching over 7 bases. Losses at the gene ends were 0 bases for V and 1 base for J; bases not matched to a gene: 0. CDR1 and CDR2 (germline): SGHRS, YFSETQ. CDR3 length equals 14 residues. The CDR3 protein is CASSLGDRNTEAFF. The CDR3 DNA reads as TGCGCCAGCAGCTTGGGGGACAGGAACACTGAAGCTTTCTTT.

The chain combines TRBV14 with TRBJ1-2; perhaps TRBD1 as D (5 bases). This CDR3 has 13 residues. V lost 0 bases and J 7 bases, leaving 9 bases between the germline ends. Germline V gene data show CDR1 as SGHDN and CDR2 as FVKESK. CDR3 residues: CASSQEGVGGYTF. In nucleotides, the CDR3 is TGTGCCAGCAGCCAAGAAGGGGTAGGTGGCTACACCTTC. Full variable domain (missing parts from reference TRBV14 and TRBJ1-2): EAGVTQFPSHSVIEKGQTVTLRCDPISGHDNLYWYRRVMGKEIKFLLHFVKESKQDESGMPNNRFLAERTGGTYSTLKVQPAELEDSGVYFCASSQEGVGGYTFGSGTRLTVV.

As for this clone: This CDR3 is also generated by other DNA sequences in the sample. The gene calls are TRBV9 and TRBJ1-3; D remains unclear. This CDR3 spans 15 amino acids. Trimming shortened V by 0 bases and J by 4 bases, and 11 bases separated the two germline ends. Germline V gene sequence: CDR1 SGDLS, CDR2 YYNGEE. The CDR3 bases are TGTGCCAGCAGCGTAGATCCGGGAACCGGAAACACCATATATTTT. This translates into CASSVDPGTGNTIYF.

With regard to this clone: Other DNA variants within this sample encode the same CDR3. The genes are TRBV6-5 and TRBJ1-3, with a weak D call TRBD1 (5 bases). The V gene lost 6 bases and the J gene lost 4 bases, with 13 bases spanning the gap. The CDR3 length is 14 residues. The germline CDR1 and CDR2 sequences are MNHEY and SVGAGI. The DNA for the CDR3 is TGTGCCAGCAGCATGTCAGGGCCGGGAAACACCATATATTTT. Translating it yields CASSMSGPGNTIYF.

The chain joins TRBV7-9 to TRBJ2-7, with 8 bases matching TRBD1. J was trimmed by 3 bases and V by 5 bases; bases with no gene match: 12. This CDR3 spans 16 amino acids. Germline V CDR1 and CDR2: SEHNR, FQNEAQ (reference sequence). The CDR3 region has the DNA TGTGCCAGCAGCACCCACTCCGGGACAGGATTCTACGAGCAGTACTTC. Its translation is CASSTHSGTGFYEQYF.